The clone carrying this TCR beta chain has just a few counts. What it binds is not known. MiXCR, applied by TCRdb to the RT-PCR reads, yields one record per CDR3 protein. The data show about 780,000 distinct CDR3 sequences, about a fifth seen once. This entry belongs to a study of response to subunit inactivated influenza vaccine. General observations from the study: Seasonal influenza vaccination, on each occasion, was suggested by the authors to recruit few new T cells.

The CDR3 extends over 14 amino acids. In germline, CDR1 is LGHDT, CDR2 YNNKEL (reference sequence). V lost 4 bases to trimming and J lost 4 bases, with 10 bases between them. The V gene is TRBV3-1, the J gene TRBJ2-2; D gene unclear. Sequencing used PBMCs from blood, obtained 5 days after vaccination. This clonotype was sampled from a middle-aged man who received an inactivated influenza vaccine. CDR3 nucleotide sequence: TGTGCCAGCAGCCCCAATACGTTCACCGGGGAGCTGTTTTTT. Protein sequence: CASSPNTFTGELFF. Full variable domain (missing parts from reference TRBV3-1 and TRBJ2-2): DTAVSQTPKYLVTQMGNDKSIKCEQNLGHDTMYWYKQDSKKFLKIMFSYNNKELIINETVPNRFSPKSPDKAHLNLHINSLELGDSAVYFCASSPNTFTGELFFGEGSRLTVL.